Following are 21 T cell receptor beta chains from one sample sequenced in a study of cytomegalovirus exposure and HLA in healthy donors. PCR amplification relied on 60 Vbeta primers (plus 13 Jbeta primers). Repertoires were generated with immunoSEQ multiplex PCR, while TCRdb's copy carries only in-frame clones and drops some. The table lists 160,000 or so clones, roughly four fifths of them singletons. The sequenced material came from PBMCs. The receptors here all came from a woman between 50 and 59 years old in good health and CMV-seronegative.

The gene calls are TRBV7-9 and TRBJ2-1; no clear D gene. V lost 2 bases and J 0 bases, leaving 8 bases between the germline ends. In germline, CDR1 is SEHNR, CDR2 FQNEAQ (reference sequence). This CDR3 is 15 amino acids long. The CDR3 reads CASSLINSSYNEQFF. The CDR3 nucleotides read TGTGCCAGCAGCTTAATTAACAGCTCCTACAATGAGCAGTTCTTC.

The chain employs TRBV28 and TRBJ1-5, with 8 bases matching TRBD1. Germline CDR1 MDHEN, CDR2 SYDVKM. V trimming: 6 bases; J trimming: 5 bases; junction bases outside the gene matches: 12. The CDR3 has 16 amino acids. This chain's CDR3 is CASRETGGEGYQPQHF. The DNA of the CDR3 is TGTGCCAGCAGAGAAACAGGGGGTGAGGGATATCAGCCCCAGCATTTT.

This clone turned up a few times. CDR3 region: CASSYSRGPYEQYF. CDR3 DNA: TGTGCCAGCAGTTACAGCAGGGGTCCGTACGAGCAGTACTTC. J is TRBJ2-7 and V is TRBV6-6, with a weak D call TRBD1 (6 bases). Germline V CDR1 and CDR2: MNHNY, SVGAGI (reference sequence). The CDR3 spans 14 residues. V dropped 2 bases and J dropped 4 bases, with 12 bases sitting between them.

This chain links TRBV5-1 with TRBJ2-7, with 7 bases that match TRBD2. Germline-derived CDR1 and CDR2 are SGHRS and YFSETQ. This CDR3 has 16 amino acids. The ends lost 4 bases at V and 2 bases at J; junction bases unmatched: 12. CDR3 amino acids: CASSLNGGTVTYEQYF. The DNA for the CDR3 is TGCGCCAGCAGCCTCAACGGGGGGACGGTGACCTACGAGCAGTACTTC.

This chain connects TRBV5-8 to TRBJ1-5; 8 positions agree with TRBD1. Germline V gives CDR1 SGHTS, CDR2 YDEGEE. CDR3 size: 14 residues. V trimming: 4 bases; J trimming: 7 bases; junction bases outside the gene matches: 7. The CDR3 bases are TGTGCCAGCAGCACAGGACAGGGTCAACAGCCCCAGCATTTT. It encodes CASSTGQGQQPQHF.

In DNA, the CDR3 is TGCGCCAGCAGTAACCAACCACTCTACAATGAGCAGTTCTTC. This sequence encodes CASSNQPLYNEQFF. The chain employs TRBV10-1 and TRBJ2-1; D ambiguous. Trimming took 5 bases from V and 3 from J, leaving 11 bases between them. The germline CDR1 and CDR2 sequences are WNHNN and SYGVQD (reference sequence). The length of the CDR3 is 14 residues.

As to this clone: The sample carries other DNA sequences with the same CDR3. The genes are TRBV2 and TRBJ1-4, with a weak D call TRBD1 (5 bases). CDR1 and CDR2 (germline): SNHLY, FYNNEI. The CDR3 length is 14 residues. Trimming cost V 2 bases and J 7 bases, with 11 bases left between them. CDR3 coding DNA: TGTGCCAGCAGTGAACAGGGTCTTCGTGAAAAACTGTTTTTT. This gives the protein CASSEQGLREKLFF.

The rearrangement uses TRBV7-3 and TRBJ2-3; TRBD1 matches 7 bases. Germline V CDR1 and CDR2: SGHTA, FQGTGA. The CDR3 has 16 amino acids. With V trimmed by 5 bases and J by 3 bases, 11 bases remained unmatched. CDR3 amino acids: CASSPNQGGATDTQYF. CDR3 DNA sequence: TGTGCCAGCAGCCCCAACCAAGGGGGCGCGACAGATACGCAGTATTTT.

The DNA of the CDR3 is TGTGCCAGCAGCGAAGACTGGAACACTGAAGCTTTCTTT. Amino acid sequence: CASSEDWNTEAFF. The chain uses TRBV28 and TRBJ1-1; D uncertain. This CDR3 is built from 13 residues. Germline V gene data show CDR1 as MDHEN and CDR2 as SYDVKM. Trimming left V 6 bases short and J 1 base short, with 9 bases between.

The chain recombines TRBV7-2 with TRBJ2-1, with D possibly matching TRBD1 (5 bases). The CDR3 has 16 residues. Germline CDR1 SGHTA, CDR2 FQGNSA. V dropped 0 bases and J dropped 0 bases, with 9 bases sitting between them. The CDR3 DNA sequence: TGTGCCAGCAGCTTAGCGCTAGGGGTCTCCTACAATGAGCAGTTCTTC. This encodes CASSLALGVSYNEQFF.

The chain employs TRBV7-9 and TRBJ2-1, with D perhaps matching TRBD1 (6 bases). The CDR3 length is 13 residues. V was clipped by 5 bases and J by 5 bases, with 10 bases between them. Germline-derived CDR1 and CDR2 are SEHNR and FQNEAQ (reference sequence). CDR3 sequence (DNA): TGTGCCAGCAGCCCCAGGGGAAACAATGAGCAGTTCTTC. Its translation: CASSPRGNNEQFF. Full variable domain (outside the CDR3, taken from reference TRBV7-9 and TRBJ2-1): DTGVSQNPRHKITKRGQNVTFRCDPISEHNRLYWYRQTLGQGPEFLTYFQNEAQLEKSRLLSDRFSAERPKGSFSTLEIQRTEQGDSAMYLCASSPRGNNEQFFGPGTRLTVL.

The gene calls are TRBV5-1 and TRBJ1-1; tentatively, D is TRBD1 (6 bases). This CDR3 spans 15 amino acids. The germline V and J ends were trimmed by 3 bases and 2 bases, with 14 bases remaining between them. The germline CDR1 and CDR2 sequences are SGHRS and YFSETQ. CDR3 region: CASSWDGTHNTEAFF. The CDR3 DNA reads as TGCGCCAGCAGCTGGGACGGGACACACAACACTGAAGCTTTCTTT.

The chain joins TRBV10-3 to TRBJ1-2; 10 nucleotides align to TRBD1. V trimming: 3 bases; J trimming: 8 bases; junction bases outside the gene matches: 9. The CDR3 has 15 residues. Germline values: CDR1 ENHRY, CDR2 SYGVKD. The CDR3 sequence: CAISDRDRGLSGYTF. The CDR3 DNA reads as TGTGCCATCAGTGATCGGGACAGGGGTTTAAGCGGCTACACCTTC.

The chain uses TRBV25-1 and TRBJ2-1, with 8 bases identical to TRBD1. Germline CDR1 reads MGHDK; CDR2 reads SYGVNS. The CDR3 spans 15 residues. J lost 12 bases, V lost 3 bases, and 13 bases had no gene match. The CDR3 sequence: CASSEPGQALGLQFF. CDR3 DNA sequence: TGTGCCAGCAGTGAGCCGGGACAGGCGCTGGGCTTGCAGTTCTTC.

The V gene is TRBV30, the J gene TRBJ1-1; D unclear. Germline-derived CDR1 and CDR2 are GTSNPN and SVGIG (reference sequence). The CDR3 runs to 12 residues. The ends were cut back, 0 bases at V and 3 bases at J, with 5 bases in the middle. DNA of the CDR3: TGTGCCTGGAGTGTACGAGACACTGAAGCTTTCTTT. Its protein product is CAWSVRDTEAFF.

This clone was seen once. The junction differs from germline at one of its ends, possibly a read error. CDR3 amino acids: CASSRSGLGNPIYF. The CDR3 region has the DNA TGTGCCAGCAGCCGATCGGGACTCGGAAACCCCATATATTTT. The chain recombines TRBV14 with TRBJ1-3; D may be TRBD1 (5 bases). CDR1 is SGHDN, CDR2 FVKESK, per germline. CDR3 length: 14 residues.

The chain has TRBV12-5 and TRBJ1-4; D remains ambiguous. The V gene lost 1 base and the J gene lost 0 bases, with 6 bases spanning the gap. Germline CDR1 and CDR2: LGHNT and FRNRAP. The CDR3 is 15 amino acids. The CDR3 region is CASGLGGSTNEKLFF. CDR3 nucleotides: TGTGCTAGTGGTTTGGGCGGATCAACTAATGAAAAACTGTTTTTT.

The chain carries TRBV7-8 and TRBJ1-1; the D gene is possibly TRBD1 (5 bases). CDR1 is SGHVS and CDR2 is FQNEAQ in the germline V gene. V shed 3 bases and J shed 9 bases, with 14 bases lying between them. CDR3 length: 13 residues. CDR3 in DNA: TGTGCCAGCAGCTTTGACCCAGGGTATAAAGCTTTCTTT. This translates into CASSFDPGYKAFF.

Concerning this clone: Other nucleotide sequences from this sample produce the same CDR3. V and J are TRBV5-4 and TRBJ2-7, with a tentative D call TRBD2 (6 bases). CDR3 size: 14 residues. Trimming shortened V by 0 bases and J by 6 bases, and 13 bases separated the two germline ends. The germline V gene encodes CDR1 SGHNT and CDR2 YYREEE (reference sequence). The CDR3 reads CASSLDWRESEQYF. CDR3 in DNA: TGTGCCAGCAGCTTGGACTGGCGGGAATCCGAGCAGTACTTC.

Worth noting for this clone: Other DNA sequences in the same sample also yield this CDR3. The chain is built from TRBV6-6 and TRBJ1-3; perhaps TRBD1 as D (6 bases). This CDR3 region has 14 residues. Per the germline V gene, CDR1 is MNHNY and CDR2 is SVGAGI (reference sequence). V lost 7 bases and J 4 bases, leaving 14 bases between the germline ends. CDR3 sequence: CASKQGGAGNTIYF. For the CDR3, the DNA is TGTGCCAGCAAACAGGGAGGGGCGGGAAACACCATATATTTT.

The rearrangement uses TRBV6-6 and TRBJ2-3; 8 bases align to TRBD2. Germline V gives CDR1 MNHNY, CDR2 SVGAGI (reference sequence). The CDR3 runs 15 residues. V was pared by 6 bases and J by 4 bases, with 9 bases of the junction left unmatched. The DNA of the CDR3 is TGTGCCAGCAGCCGCGGACTAGCCGTATCAGATACGCAGTATTTT. This codes for CASSRGLAVSDTQYF.